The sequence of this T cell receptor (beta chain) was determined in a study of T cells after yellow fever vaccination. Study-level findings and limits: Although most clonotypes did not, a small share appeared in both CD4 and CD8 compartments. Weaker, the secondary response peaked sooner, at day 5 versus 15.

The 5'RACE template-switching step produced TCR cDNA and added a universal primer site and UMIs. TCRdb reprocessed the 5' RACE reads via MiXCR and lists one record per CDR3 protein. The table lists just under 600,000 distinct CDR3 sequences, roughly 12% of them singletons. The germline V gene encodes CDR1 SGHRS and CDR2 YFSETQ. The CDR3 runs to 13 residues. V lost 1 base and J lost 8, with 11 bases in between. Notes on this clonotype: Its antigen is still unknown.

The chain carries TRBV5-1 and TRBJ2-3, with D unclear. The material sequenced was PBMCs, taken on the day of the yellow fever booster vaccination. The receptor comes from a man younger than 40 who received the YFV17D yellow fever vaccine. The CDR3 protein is CASSLNREFTQYF. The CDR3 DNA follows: TGCGCCAGCAGCTTGAACAGAGAATTTACGCAGTATTTT.